This T cell receptor beta chain was recovered during a study of T cell changes during pregnancy in multiple sclerosis. Germline assignment: CDR1 SEHNR and CDR2 FQNEAQ (reference sequence). The V gene end was trimmed by 2 bases and the J gene end by 2 bases; junction bases not matched to a gene: 9. The CDR3 has 19 amino acids. The data were produced by immunoSEQ multiplex PCR, yet TCRdb's version contains in-frame clones alone and is incomplete. The sample lists approximately 57,000 clones; 92% were seen once. The chain couples TRBV7-9 to TRBJ2-3; 14 bases fit TRBD2. Here the sequenced sample was CD4+ T cells from peripheral blood mononuclear cells, taken in the second trimester of pregnancy. The TCR originated in a female donor with multiple sclerosis, enrolled in a pregnancy study. CDR3 sequence: CASSLSPGTSGRHTDTQYF. CDR3 coding DNA: TGTGCCAGCAGCTTATCTCCTGGGACTAGCGGGAGACACACAGATACGCAGTATTTT. Drawing the rest from reference TRBV7-9 and TRBJ2-3, the complete variable domain is DTGVSQNPRHKITKRGQNVTFRCDPISEHNRLYWYRQTLGQGPEFLTYFQNEAQLEKSRLLSDRFSAERPKGSFSTLEIQRTEQGDSAMYLCASSLSPGTSGRHTDTQYFGPGTRLTVL.